The 32 T cell receptor beta chains below come from one sample, sequenced in a study of robustness of blood B and T cell sequencing. A 5' template-switch oligo added a universal priming site during cDNA synthesis. Each cDNA molecule was tagged by a 12-nucleotide random UMI. One entry per CDR3 protein results from TCRdb running MiXCR on the PCR reads. The data show about 2,000 distinct CDR3 sequences, approximately 72% seen once. TCR beta repertoires were quantified from mRNA rather than genomic DNA. Material: peripheral blood. The receptors originated from a human donor in good health.

The chain combines TRBV6-6 with TRBJ1-1, with a possible D match to TRBD1 (5 bases). In germline, CDR1 is MNHNY, CDR2 SVGAGI (reference sequence). V shed 2 bases and J shed 5 bases, with 6 bases lying between them. The CDR3 is 12 amino acids. Here the CDR3 reads CASSYGGTEAFF. The DNA of the CDR3 is TGTGCCAGCAGTTACGGGGGTACTGAAGCTTTCTTT.

V is TRBV29-1 and J is TRBJ2-3; no clear D. Germline assignment: CDR1 SQVTM and CDR2 ANQGSEA. Trimming shortened V by 6 bases and J by 1 base, and 8 bases separated the two germline ends. This CDR3 has 12 amino acids. In DNA, the CDR3 is TGCAGCGTAGAATACGGCACAGATACGCAGTATTTT. This translates into CSVEYGTDTQYF.

The rearrangement uses TRBV20-1 and TRBJ1-6; D remains unclear. V gave up 5 bases and J gave up 10 bases, with 18 bases separating them. Germline CDR1 DFQATT, CDR2 SNEGSKA (reference sequence). The CDR3 is 14 residues long. The CDR3 DNA is TGCAGTGCTCCAATAAGAGGTCTTAACTCACCCCTCCACTTT. It yields the protein CSAPIRGLNSPLHF.

This clonotype rates as large (0.1 to 1%). The chain employs TRBV2 and TRBJ1-2; D uncertain. V lost 3 bases and J lost 2, with 16 bases in between. This CDR3 spans 16 amino acids. From germline, CDR1 is SNHLY and CDR2 FYNNEI. The chain's CDR3 is CASSESREASNYGYTF. In nucleotides, the CDR3 is TGTGCCAGCAGTGAGAGTAGGGAGGCGAGCAACTATGGCTACACCTTC.

Judged by abundance, this clonotype is large. The chain is built from TRBV10-3 and TRBJ1-4, with D possibly TRBD1 on 5 matching bases. Trimming stripped 3 bases from V and 0 bases from J, with 8 bases between. CDR3 length: 15 amino acids. The germline gives CDR1 ENHRY, CDR2 SYGVKD. CDR3 coding DNA: TGTGCCATCAGTGACGGGGGGTCAACTAATGAAAAACTGTTTTTT. Translating gives CAISDGGSTNEKLFF.

The CDR3 coding sequence is TGTGCCACAAGGGCCGCTTATAGCTACACCTTC. Translating gives CATRAAYSYTF. This sequence joins TRBV10-3 and TRBJ1-2, with no clear D. CDR3 size: 11 residues. The V gene's germline CDR1 is ENHRY and CDR2 SYGVKD. Trimming took off 10 bases at V and 9 bases at J, with 15 bases between the two ends.

The table lists this clonotype with a count of one. The gene calls are TRBV15 and TRBJ2-1; D uncertain. The germline V and J ends were trimmed by 1 base and 0 bases, with 10 bases remaining between them. This CDR3 contains 16 residues. The germline gives CDR1 LNHNV, CDR2 YYDKDF (reference sequence). DNA of the CDR3: TGTGCCACCAGCAGAGGACCGATGAGCTCCTACAATGAGCAGTTCTTC. Protein: CATSRGPMSSYNEQFF. Supplemented by reference TRBV15 and TRBJ2-1, the full variable domain reads DAMVIQNPRYQVTQFGKPVTLSCSQTLNHNVMYWYQQKSSQAPKLLFHYYDKDFNNEADTPDNFQSRRPNTSFCFLDIRSPGLGDTAMYLCATSRGPMSSYNEQFFGPGTRLTVL.

This CDR3 reads CATSRSSGVLANEKLFF. In DNA form, the CDR3 reads TGTGCCACCAGCAGGAGCTCAGGGGTCCTAGCTAATGAAAAACTGTTTTTT. The chain has TRBV15 and TRBJ1-4, with D perhaps TRBD1 (6 bases). Trimming stripped 3 bases from V and 3 bases from J, with 17 bases between. Germline V gene lookup returns CDR1 LNHNV and CDR2 YYDKDF (reference sequence). CDR3 length: 17 amino acids.

This clonotype has just a few counts. The chain couples TRBV23-1 to TRBJ1-5, with D possibly TRBD1 on 6 matching bases. TRBV23-1 is an open reading frame, and its role is uncertain. Trimming left V 4 bases short and J 3 bases short, with 10 bases between. The CDR3 runs 14 residues. For the CDR3, the DNA is TGCGCCAGCAGTCCGGGGGCGGACAATCAGCCCCAGCATTTT. Its protein product is CASSPGADNQPQHF.

The chain's CDR3 is CSVRGDRDTGELFF. In nucleotides, the CDR3 is TGCAGCGTTCGCGGGGACAGGGACACCGGGGAGCTGTTTTTT. J is TRBJ2-2 and V is TRBV29-1; 9 bases align to TRBD1. Germline CDR1 and CDR2: SQVTM and ANQGSEA. CDR3 size: 14 residues. V was clipped by 5 bases and J by 3 bases; unmatched bases: 4.

V usage is TRBV5-4 and J usage is TRBJ2-2; unclear D gene. This CDR3 has 13 residues. Trimming took 0 bases from V and 6 from J, leaving 6 bases between them. Germline CDR1 and CDR2: SGHNT and YYREEE (reference sequence). CDR3 nucleotides: TGTGCCAGCAGCTTGGGAGGCGCCGGGGAGCTGTTTTTT. Amino acids: CASSLGGAGELFF.

This chain joins TRBV4-2 and TRBJ2-7; 7 bases fit TRBD2. Germline V gene sequence: CDR1 LGHNA, CDR2 YNFKEQ. The length of the CDR3 is 14 residues. V lost 4 bases and J lost 6; bases outside the gene matches: 9. The CDR3 loop is CASSPSGGFFEQYF. Here the CDR3 DNA reads TGTGCCAGCAGCCCCTCGGGGGGTTTTTTCGAGCAGTACTTC.

The chain uses TRBV6-5 and TRBJ2-2; D is unclear. Germline V lookup: CDR1 MNHEY, CDR2 SVGAGI. CDR3 length: 14 residues. V dropped 2 bases and J dropped 4 bases, with 8 bases sitting between them. CDR3 region: CASSYIKATGELFF. Written as DNA, the CDR3 is TGTGCCAGCAGTTACATCAAGGCCACCGGGGAGCTGTTTTTT.

This chain connects TRBV12-3 or TRBV12-4 to TRBJ1-3; the D gene is possibly TRBD1 (6 bases). V was cut by 8 bases and J by 0 bases, with 29 bases left in between. CDR3 length equals 20 residues. The CDR3 DNA reads as TGTGCCAGCCGTGGGGGAGGGACACCATCTTCGCCTACCTCTGGAAACACCATATATTTT. Translated, it gives CASRGGGTPSSPTSGNTIYF.

V usage is TRBV4-2 and J usage is TRBJ1-4; D perhaps matches TRBD1 (5 bases). The CDR3 is 14 residues long. V lost 0 bases and J lost 8, with 10 bases in between. CDR1 is LGHNA, CDR2 YNFKEQ, per germline. The CDR3 sequence is CASSQDTQDEKLFF. The CDR3 nucleotides are TGTGCCAGCAGCCAAGATACACAGGACGAAAAACTGTTTTTT.

This sequence joins TRBV5-5 and TRBJ2-7; D remains ambiguous. This CDR3 contains 15 residues. V gave up 0 bases and J gave up 0 bases, with 10 bases separating them. Looked up from germline, CDR1 is SGHKS and CDR2 is YYEKEE (reference sequence). DNA for the CDR3: TGTGCCAGCAGCTTGGACAGCAGGAGCTCCTACGAGCAGTACTTC. Its translation: CASSLDSRSSYEQYF.

This clonotype was observed once. A much larger clone sits a single nucleotide away, making a read error possible. The conserved final phenylalanine or tryptophan is absent from the CDR3, which likely points to a read error. The gene calls are TRBV4-1 and TRBJ1-1, with 7 bases lining up with TRBD1. This CDR3 spans 16 amino acids. After removal of 3 bases from V and 1 base from J, the junction contained 8 bases not matched to a gene. The germline gives CDR1 MGHRA, CDR2 YSYEKL. Here the CDR3 DNA reads TGCGCCAGCAGCCATGCACAGGGGAGGGGGAACACTGAAGCTTTCCTT. Its protein is CASSHAQGRGNTEAFL.

The rearrangement joins TRBV7-1 to TRBJ1-2; 9 bases are a match to TRBD1. TRBV7-1 is designated an ORF whose function remains uncertain. The CDR3 runs 17 residues. V dropped 3 bases and J dropped 2; count of bases not matched to a gene: 10. Here the CDR3 reads CASSSRQGVSVNYGYTF. The CDR3 coding sequence is TGTGCCAGCAGCTCCAGACAGGGGGTTAGTGTGAACTATGGCTACACCTTC.

This clonotype was seen a few times. The chain employs TRBV29-1 and TRBJ2-1; the match to TRBD2 covers 9 bases. The germline V gene has CDR1 SQVTM and CDR2 ANQGSEA. This CDR3 spans 14 amino acids. Losses at the gene ends were 4 bases for V and 8 bases for J; bases not matched to a gene: 9. DNA of the CDR3: TGCAGCGTTGTGATGGCGGGGGGGCGGTATGAGCAGTTCTTC. Amino acids: CSVVMAGGRYEQFF.

The chain combines TRBV4-1 with TRBJ1-1; D perhaps matches TRBD1 (5 bases). Trimming took 4 bases from V and 7 from J, leaving 19 bases between them. CDR1 and CDR2 (germline): MGHRA, YSYEKL. The CDR3 sequence is 15 residues long. This CDR3 reads CASSLLAGGVHEAFF. The CDR3 nucleotides are TGCGCCAGCAGCCTATTAGCTGGGGGAGTGCATGAAGCTTTCTTT.

The chain carries TRBV18 and TRBJ1-1; 10 nucleotides line up with TRBD1. This CDR3 contains 16 residues. Germline trimming cut 4 bases from V and 0 bases from J; bases unmatched to any gene: 5. Germline CDR1 KGHSH, CDR2 LQKENI. CDR3 loop: CASSRGTGALNTEAFF. CDR3 bases: TGTGCCAGCTCACGCGGGACAGGGGCCTTGAACACTGAAGCTTTCTTT.

This chain joins TRBV20-1 and TRBJ1-2; 8 nucleotides align to TRBD1. This CDR3 is built from 17 residues. Germline V gene sequence: CDR1 DFQATT, CDR2 SNEGSKA (reference sequence). The junction had 19 bases not matched to a gene; V was cut back by 6 bases and J by 4 bases. The CDR3 loop is CSARNPQGAVPIYGYTF. The CDR3 DNA sequence: TGCAGTGCCCGAAACCCTCAGGGGGCCGTCCCGATCTATGGCTACACCTTC.

V usage is TRBV28 and J usage is TRBJ2-5; TRBD1 or TRBD2 may be the D gene (5 bases each). Between the trimmed V and J ends, which lost 5 bases and 4 bases, there was a span of 11 bases. Germline-derived CDR1 and CDR2 are MDHEN and SYDVKM. The CDR3 sequence is 13 residues long. The CDR3 bases are TGTGCCAGCAGTGAAGGGACGCGAGAGACCCAGTACTTC. Translation gives CASSEGTRETQYF.

Turning to this clonotype: One end of the junction varies from germline; a read error may be responsible. The CDR3 coding sequence is TGCAGCGTTGCCCCGCTGACAGGGAACTCTGAAGCTTTCTTT. Its translation: CSVAPLTGNSEAFF. V is TRBV29-1 and J is TRBJ1-1; TRBD1 matches at 7 bases. The CDR3 runs to 14 residues. CDR1 is SQVTM and CDR2 is ANQGSEA in the germline V gene.

The V call is TRBV10-3, the J call TRBJ1-2; TRBD1 matches 11 bases. CDR3 length equals 14 residues. Germline V CDR1 and CDR2: ENHRY, SYGVKD. Trimming took 7 bases from V and 2 from J; bases not matched to a gene: 3. The CDR3 sequence: CAIKRDRGNYGYTF. For the CDR3, the DNA is TGTGCCATCAAGAGGGACAGGGGGAACTATGGCTACACCTTC.

This clonotype was picked up one time. The rearrangement uses TRBV7-7 and TRBJ1-4; D is perhaps TRBD1 (5 bases). This CDR3 spans 16 amino acids. V lost 4 bases and J lost 5, with 17 bases in between. Germline CDR1 is SSHAT and CDR2 is FNYEAQ (reference sequence). CDR3 amino acids: CASSSLYRSPNEKLFF. For the CDR3, the DNA is TGTGCCAGCAGCTCCCTCTACAGGTCCCCAAATGAAAAACTGTTTTTT.

The chain joins TRBV20-1 to TRBJ2-1, with 9 bases that match TRBD2. Germline CDR1 reads DFQATT; CDR2 reads SNEGSKA (reference sequence). There are 15 residues in the CDR3. Unmatched junction bases numbered 9, after V lost 0 bases and J lost 9 bases. CDR3 nucleotides: TGCAGTGCTAGAGATCACGGCGGGGGGGCCGGTGAGCAGTTCTTC. Encoded protein: CSARDHGGGAGEQFF.

To note about this clonotype: Its ends do not fully match the called genes, so a read error is possible. The CDR3 loop reads CASERGDRGNTEALF. In nucleotides, the CDR3 is TGCGCCAGCGAGAGGGGGGACAGGGGGAATACTGAAGCTCTCTTT. The V gene is TRBV5-1, the J gene TRBJ1-1; 11 nucleotides match TRBD1. Germline CDR1 SGHRS, CDR2 YFSETQ. The CDR3 is 15 amino acids.

The chain uses TRBV5-4 and TRBJ2-2, with 9 bases matching TRBD1. CDR1 is SGHNT, CDR2 YYREEE, per germline (reference sequence). Unmatched junction bases numbered 4, after V lost 3 bases and J lost 1 base. This CDR3 spans 16 amino acids. As DNA, the CDR3 is TGTGCCAGCAGCTGGGGACAGGGTTGGAACACCGGGGAGCTGTTTTTT. As protein: CASSWGQGWNTGELFF. Complete variable domain (other parts from reference TRBV5-4 and TRBJ2-2): ETGVTQSPTHLIKTRGQQVTLRCSSQSGHNTVSWYQQALGQGPQFIFQYYREEENGRGNFPPRFSGLQFPNYSSELNVNALELDDSALYLCASSWGQGWNTGELFFGEGSRLTVL.

This rearrangement joins TRBV5-1 to TRBJ2-1; TRBD2 agrees at 10 bases. CDR1 is SGHRS, CDR2 YFSETQ, per germline. This CDR3 comprises 16 residues. With V trimmed by 1 base and J by 4 bases, 5 bases remained unmatched. CDR3 amino acids: CASSLFTSGVYNEQFF. In nucleotides, the CDR3 is TGCGCCAGCAGCTTGTTCACTAGCGGGGTTTACAATGAGCAGTTCTTC.

This clonotype was seen a few times. This chain uses TRBV29-1 with TRBJ2-3; the match to TRBD2 covers 8 bases. This CDR3 region has 16 residues. CDR1 is SQVTM and CDR2 is ANQGSEA in the germline V gene. Unmatched junction bases numbered 11, after V lost 6 bases and J lost 0 bases. Here the CDR3 reads CSVAGAGGQSTDTQYF. DNA for the CDR3: TGCAGCGTCGCAGGCGCGGGGGGACAAAGCACAGATACGCAGTATTTT.

This sequence joins TRBV6-5 and TRBJ2-1; D gene ambiguous. The CDR3 is made up of 12 amino acids. V dropped 3 bases and J dropped 10 bases, with 10 bases sitting between them. Per the germline V gene, CDR1 is MNHEY and CDR2 is SVGAGI. The CDR3: CASSYSVGEQFF. CDR3 nucleotides: TGTGCCAGCAGTTATTCCGTCGGGGAGCAGTTCTTC.